This T cell receptor beta chain was sequenced during a study of cytomegalovirus exposure and HLA in healthy donors. V gave up 3 bases and J gave up 3 bases, with 11 bases separating them. Germline values: CDR1 LNHDA, CDR2 SQIVND (reference sequence). This CDR3 comprises 14 residues. The PCR made use of 60 Vbeta and 13 Jbeta primers. Study processing details: Roughly 10 million shared chains were among about 80 million unique TCR beta chains counted in a later analysis. The table came from immunoSEQ multiplex PCR; TCRdb's copy has only in-frame clones and leaves some out. V, J and clone size are those of that table, while D and trimming were read from the DNA. The data show about 130,000 clones, and the top ten clones hold over 0.8%.

The V and J genes are TRBV19 and TRBJ1-2; D not certain. The sample taken for sequencing was PBMCs. This TCR came from a man aged 18 to 30 in good health and CMV-seronegative. The CDR3 nucleotides are TGTGCCAGTAGTATCACCGGGAGCGACTATGGCTACACCTTC. Amino acid sequence: CASSITGSDYGYTF.